One sample yielded the 2 T cell receptor beta chains listed below, sequenced in a study of T cell responses to AZD1222 COVID-19 vaccine. Generated by immunoSEQ multiplex PCR, the TCRdb table keeps only in-frame clones and is missing some. The sample carries about 130,000 clones, around 94% recorded once. The sequencing used peripheral blood, collected on day 0 of AZD1222 vaccination. The source is an adult in good health.

This chain uses TRBV28 with TRBJ2-7, with 9 bases identical to TRBD1. The CDR3 extends over 15 amino acids. Germline V CDR1 and CDR2: MDHEN, SYDVKM. Germline trimming cut 3 bases from V and 3 bases from J; bases unmatched to any gene: 6. The CDR3 spells CASSFPQGAHYEQYF. The CDR3 DNA reads TGTGCCAGCAGTTTCCCACAGGGGGCCCACTACGAGCAGTACTTC.

The V and J genes are TRBV5-5 and TRBJ2-1, with D possibly matching TRBD2 (6 bases). V dropped 6 bases and J dropped 0 bases, with 13 bases sitting between them. In germline, CDR1 is SGHKS, CDR2 YYEKEE (reference sequence). CDR3 length: 15 amino acids. CDR3 sequence reads: CASTPPGSSYNEQFF. The CDR3 DNA sequence: TGTGCCAGCACCCCCCCCGGGAGCTCCTACAATGAGCAGTTCTTC.